These T cell receptor beta chains were read from a single sample in a study of T cells in Graves' hyperthyroidism and ophthalmopathy. Each CDR3 protein gets one entry after TCRdb re-called the multiplex PCR reads with MiXCR. This table holds roughly 740,000 distinct CDR3 sequences, roughly 17% found once. Material for sequencing was blood. The receptors come from a man younger than 30 with Graves' hyperthyroidism. Each CDR3 is given with its conserved first and last residue. The order of the fields is V gene, J gene, CDR3 length, clone size, D gene, CDR3 DNA, CDR3 protein. The D gene is left open where the match is weak. Clone size appears in some rows only: once, few, many, or a class for an expanded clone.

v_gene: TRBV2; j_gene: TRBJ2-7; len: 13; abundance: many; d_gene: -; CDR3nt: TGTGCCAGCAGTCTAACCACAGGGAGCGAGCAGTACTTC; CDR3aa: CASSLTTGSEQYF
v_gene: TRBV19; j_gene: TRBJ1-2; len: 12; abundance: -; d_gene: -; CDR3nt: TGTGCCAGCCACACGCAGACCTATGGCTACACCTTC; CDR3aa: CASHTQTYGYTF
v_gene: TRBV12-3/TRBV12-4; j_gene: TRBJ2-3; len: 16; abundance: many; d_gene: -; CDR3nt: TGTGCCAGCAGCCCTAGTCGACTAGGACTTACAGATACGCAGTATTTT; CDR3aa: CASSPSRLGLTDTQYF
v_gene: TRBV4-1; j_gene: TRBJ2-7; len: 17; abundance: -; d_gene: TRBD1; CDR3nt: TGCGCCAGCAGCCAGGGCTATTTAGGACAGGGAGTGAACGAGCAGTACTTC; CDR3aa: CASSQGYLGQGVNEQYF
v_gene: TRBV29-1; j_gene: TRBJ1-4; len: 12; abundance: few; d_gene: -; CDR3nt: TGCAGCGTGAGAAAGACTAATGAAAAACTGTTTTTT; CDR3aa: CSVRKTNEKLFF
v_gene: TRBV5-8; j_gene: TRBJ1-3; len: 15; abundance: few; d_gene: -; CDR3nt: TGTGCCAGCACCGTAGGTGTCGCACCAAGAAACACCATATATTTT; CDR3aa: CASTVGVAPRNTIYF
v_gene: TRBV5-1; j_gene: TRBJ2-3; len: 14; abundance: -; d_gene: -; CDR3nt: TGCGCCAGCAGCCCTAGCCGCGCCACAGATACGCAGTATTTT; CDR3aa: CASSPSRATDTQYF
v_gene: TRBV20-1; j_gene: TRBJ1-1; len: 13; abundance: many; d_gene: -; CDR3nt: TGCAGGTTATCTCGGCCAATGAACACTGAAGCTTTCTTT; CDR3aa: CRLSRPMNTEAFF
v_gene: TRBV27; j_gene: TRBJ2-7; len: 12; abundance: many; d_gene: -; CDR3nt: TGTGCCAGCAGTATTCAGGGACACGAGCAGTACTTC; CDR3aa: CASSIQGHEQYF
v_gene: TRBV28; j_gene: TRBJ2-1; len: 18; abundance: many; d_gene: TRBD2; CDR3nt: TGTGCCAGCAGTTCGCCAGACGCTAGCGGGAAAAGTGGCGATGAGCAGTTCTTC; CDR3aa: CASSSPDASGKSGDEQFF